These 8 T cell receptor beta chains share one sample of origin, sequenced in a study of CD8 T cells in Susac syndrome. RNA amounts of about 0.45 to 1 ug underwent reverse transcription with random hexamers. A single record per CDR3 protein comes from TCRdb applying MiXCR to the immunoSEQ multiplex PCR reads. The sample has some 150,000 distinct CDR3 sequences; around 95% are singletons. Sequenced sample: CD4+ T cells from PBMCs. The receptors originated from a human donor with Susac syndrome.

The chain links TRBV7-9 to TRBJ2-7; D is perhaps TRBD2 (6 bases). Germline V gene lookup returns CDR1 SEHNR and CDR2 FQNEAQ (reference sequence). With 4 bases removed from V and 7 bases from J, the gap between germline ends came to 17 bases. The CDR3 totals 14 residues. The CDR3 region is CASSSQTRIGEQYF. The CDR3, as DNA: TGTGCCAGCAGCTCTCAGACTAGAATTGGTGAGCAGTACTTC.

The chain has TRBV12-3 or TRBV12-4 and TRBJ1-2; D not resolved. V dropped 0 bases and J dropped 7 bases, with 12 bases sitting between them. CDR3 length: 14 residues. The CDR3 loop is CASSLAAGAGGYTF. The CDR3 coding sequence is TGTGCCAGCAGTTTAGCAGCGGGCGCGGGTGGCTACACCTTC.

J is TRBJ2-5 and V is TRBV20-1; tentative D call: TRBD2 (6 bases). The CDR3 has 12 amino acids. The germline V gene encodes CDR1 DFQATT and CDR2 SNEGSKA (reference sequence). With 3 bases removed from V and 6 bases from J, the gap between germline ends came to 11 bases. CDR3 protein: CSASGGVQTQYF. For the CDR3, the DNA is TGCAGTGCTAGCGGGGGTGTCCAGACCCAGTACTTC.

In DNA form, the CDR3 reads TGTGCCAGCAGCTTAGGTGGCTTTGGGGAGGATACGCAGTATTTT. Translation gives CASSLGGFGEDTQYF. The chain is built from TRBV7-2 and TRBJ2-3, with D possibly matching TRBD2 (5 bases). The CDR3 runs to 15 residues. Germline V lookup: CDR1 SGHTA, CDR2 FQGNSA. Trimming took 1 base from V and 6 from J, leaving 14 bases between them.

The chain has TRBV12-3 or TRBV12-4 and TRBJ2-1; the D is unclear. The CDR3 extends over 14 amino acids. V lost 3 bases, J lost 2 bases, and 8 bases lay in between. The DNA for the CDR3 is TGTGCCAGCAGTTTGGGGATCCCCTACAATGAGCAGTTCTTC. Protein product: CASSLGIPYNEQFF.

The chain uses TRBV20-1 and TRBJ2-3; no clear D. Deletions cut 1 base from V and 1 base from J, with 6 bases between. This CDR3 contains 13 residues. Germline assignment: CDR1 DFQATT and CDR2 SNEGSKA (reference sequence). CDR3 in amino acids: CSARVAGTDTQYF. CDR3 bases: TGCAGTGCTAGAGTAGCAGGCACAGATACGCAGTATTTT.

The chain links TRBV7-8 to TRBJ1-1; D is possibly TRBD1 (5 bases). Trimming took off 5 bases at V and 11 bases at J, with 18 bases between the two ends. CDR3 length: 13 amino acids. The V gene's germline CDR1 is SGHVS and CDR2 FQNEAQ. CDR3 region: CASSQLAAKGAFF. The DNA of the CDR3 is TGTGCCAGCAGCCAGTTGGCGGCCAAGGGGGCTTTCTTT.

This chain's CDR3 is CSLPGSSYNEQFF. The CDR3 DNA follows: TGCAGCCTACCCGGGAGCTCCTACAATGAGCAGTTCTTC. The chain is built from TRBV29-1 and TRBJ2-1, with D perhaps matching TRBD2 (6 bases). CDR3 length: 13 amino acids. Trimming removed 8 bases at V and 0 bases at J, with 11 bases between. The germline V gene encodes CDR1 SQVTM and CDR2 ANQGSEA.